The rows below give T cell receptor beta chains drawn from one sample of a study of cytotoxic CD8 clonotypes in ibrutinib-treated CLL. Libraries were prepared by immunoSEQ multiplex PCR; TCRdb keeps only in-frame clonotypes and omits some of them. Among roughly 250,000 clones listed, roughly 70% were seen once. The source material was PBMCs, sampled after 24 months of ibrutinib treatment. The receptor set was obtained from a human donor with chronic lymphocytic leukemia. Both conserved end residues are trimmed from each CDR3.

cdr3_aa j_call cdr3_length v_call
ASSLVTGELF TRBJ2-2 10 TRBV7-6
ASSKQGAGNQPQH TRBJ1-5 13 TRBV19
ASTDTQGVYGYT TRBJ1-2 12 TRBV6-5
ASSRFMGNQETQY TRBJ2-5 13 TRBV7-2
ATSDGTLETQY TRBJ2-5 11 TRBV6-4
ASSGIVTSGKYDTQY TRBJ2-3 15 TRBV9
ASSLSGQMNTEAF TRBJ1-1 13 TRBV27
ASSRSSYNEQF TRBJ2-1 11 TRBV6-5
ASSESSGANVLT TRBJ2-6 12 TRBV2
ASSGGHRQKLF TRBJ1-4 11 TRBV10-1
ASSPHQGLAGSYEQY TRBJ2-7 15 TRBV9
ASSLRDRSYEQY TRBJ2-7 12 TRBV27
ATSAKSGTGVQPQH TRBJ1-5 14 TRBV15
ASSGGNEQF TRBJ2-1 9 TRBV9
SVVRLSYNEQF TRBJ2-1 11 TRBV29-1
ASSLNSPYEQY TRBJ2-7 11 TRBV11-2
ASSAGQQPQH TRBJ1-5 10 TRBV13
ASCLGMEAQVPQY TRBJ2-3 13 TRBV5-1